This T cell receptor (beta chain) was sequenced for a study of T-cell memory formation after mild COVID-19. Study summary: Among the donors, TCR clusters were largely specific to each donor. General observations from the study: Among contracting clones, CD4+ were mainly CM/EM and CD8+ enriched in EMRA. Whether second-wave clones peaking at day 37 were SARS-CoV-2 specific went unconfirmed.

TCRdb used MiXCR to reprocess the 5' RACE reads, holding one entry per CDR3 protein. The profile shows 500,000 to 600,000 distinct CDR3 sequences, about a sixth of them singletons. For this clonotype: Its antigen remains unknown.

The CDR3 is 15 amino acids. The V and J ends lost 5 bases and 4 bases respectively, with 15 bases between them. Germline values: CDR1 SGHTA, CDR2 FQGNSA. The chain combines TRBV7-2 with TRBJ2-1; D unresolved. The clonotype originates from an adult woman who had mild COVID-19 (a few samples of this study predate the infection). Cell type and time point are not known. The sequenced material came from PBMCs or a T cell subset sorted from them (not recorded which). CDR3 loop: CASSPSGRIYNEQFF. DNA for the CDR3: TGTGCCAGCAGCCCTAGTGGCAGAATATACAATGAGCAGTTCTTC.